The 12 T cell receptor beta chains below were found in one sample sequenced in a study of T-cell reconstitution after alpha-beta-depleted transplantation in children. Unique molecular identifiers were incorporated during preparation of the TCRbeta library. TCRdb called the PCR reads again in MiXCR, with one record for every CDR3 protein. Of 670,000 or so distinct CDR3 sequences in the sample, about an eighth were seen once. Specimen: PBMCs, collected before TCRalphabeta/CD19-depleted stem cell transplant. These receptors were taken from a girl aged 2 to 9 with congenital amegakaryocytic thrombocytopenia, due to receive a stem cell transplant.

This clonotype was observed many times. The chain employs TRBV5-1 and TRBJ2-1, with TRBD1 matching 8 bases. Per germline, CDR1 SGHRS and CDR2 YFSETQ. CDR3 length: 15 amino acids. After removal of 4 bases from V and 8 bases from J, the junction contained 11 bases not matched to a gene. Here the CDR3 reads CASSKYTGGQDEQFF. In DNA form, the CDR3 reads TGCGCCAGCAGCAAATATACAGGGGGTCAAGATGAGCAGTTCTTC.

Ten or more counts support this clonotype. This sequence joins TRBV10-1 and TRBJ1-3, with D possibly matching TRBD1 (5 bases). Germline CDR1 is WNHNN and CDR2 is SYGVQD (reference sequence). This CDR3 is built from 15 residues. V gave up 4 bases and J gave up 4 bases, with 14 bases separating them. CDR3 nucleotide sequence: TGCGCCAGCAGTGGAGGGACCGACTTGGGAAACACCATATATTTT. It encodes CASSGGTDLGNTIYF.

The chain's CDR3 is CASESPSVRIKDTQYF. The CDR3 DNA reads TGTGCCAGCGAAAGCCCGAGCGTGAGGATAAAAGATACGCAGTATTTT. The rearrangement uses TRBV7-2 and TRBJ2-3; no firm D call. The germline gives CDR1 SGHTA, CDR2 FQGNSA. CDR3 length: 16 amino acids. The V end was cut by 8 bases, the J end by 5 bases, with 23 bases between.

This clonotype came up many times. The V and J genes are TRBV10-3 and TRBJ1-5; D is uncertain. This CDR3 has 13 amino acids. V lost 3 bases to trimming and J lost 5 bases, with 8 bases between them. Germline assignment: CDR1 ENHRY and CDR2 SYGVKD. The CDR3 here is CAISEKDYQPQHF. CDR3 DNA sequence: TGTGCCATCAGTGAAAAGGATTATCAGCCCCAGCATTTT.

This clonotype was seen only a few times. This chain connects TRBV6-5 to TRBJ2-2, with D possibly being TRBD1 or TRBD2 (6 bases each). The CDR3 has 12 residues. V dropped 8 bases and J dropped 10 bases, with 14 bases sitting between them. The germline V gene has CDR1 MNHEY and CDR2 SVGAGI. The CDR3, as DNA: TGTGCCAGCCGTAGGGGGGAACAGGAGCTGTTTTTT. Translated: CASRRGEQELFF.

This clonotype was seen a few times. The chain links TRBV12-3 or TRBV12-4 to TRBJ1-2; D gene unclear. The CDR3 is 13 residues long. V was shortened by 3 bases and J by 2 bases, with 7 bases between the two germline ends. The CDR3 here is CASSLESNYGYTF. CDR3 nucleotides: TGTGCCAGCAGTTTGGAATCAAACTATGGCTACACCTTC.

J is TRBJ2-7 and V is TRBV29-1, with TRBD2 matching over 15 bases. Germline trimming cut 4 bases from V and 4 bases from J; bases unmatched to any gene: 11. Germline V gives CDR1 SQVTM, CDR2 ANQGSEA. This CDR3 contains 17 residues. CDR3 coding DNA: TGCAGCGTTGCCGGGACTAGCGGGAGGTCCCCTAAGTACGAGCAGTACTTC. As protein: CSVAGTSGRSPKYEQYF.

This chain uses TRBV20-1 with TRBJ1-3, with D hard to call. The CDR3 is 14 residues long. Germline CDR1 reads DFQATT; CDR2 reads SNEGSKA (reference sequence). V gave up 3 bases and J gave up 0 bases, with 9 bases separating them. CDR3: CSARARFSGNTIYF. The CDR3, as DNA: TGCAGTGCTAGGGCACGCTTCTCTGGAAACACCATATATTTT.

J is TRBJ2-1 and V is TRBV6-5; perhaps TRBD1 as D (6 bases). The CDR3 length is 14 residues. The V and J ends lost 8 bases and 5 bases respectively, with 16 bases between them. Germline CDR1 MNHEY, CDR2 SVGAGI. The CDR3 coding sequence is TGTGCCAGCTACAGAAGTACAGGGAACAATGAGCAGTTCTTC. It yields the protein CASYRSTGNNEQFF.

This clonotype was recorded many times. The chain links TRBV28 to TRBJ2-7; D gene unclear. Germline CDR1 MDHEN, CDR2 SYDVKM. V lost 6 bases to trimming and J lost 3 bases, with 12 bases between them. The CDR3 runs 13 residues. The CDR3 loop reads CASRTGANYEQYF. CDR3 bases: TGTGCCAGCAGGACGGGCGCGAACTACGAGCAGTACTTC.

This clonotype was recorded at least ten times. The chain uses TRBV15 and TRBJ2-1; D is unresolved. CDR3 length equals 12 residues. The germline V gene encodes CDR1 LNHNV and CDR2 YYDKDF (reference sequence). The ends were cut back, 6 bases at V and 9 bases at J, with 12 bases in the middle. This CDR3 reads CATSLFSGEQFF. The CDR3 DNA reads TGTGCCACCAGTCTTTTTTCGGGTGAGCAGTTCTTC.

The table lists this clonotype with many counts. The rearrangement links TRBV12-3 or TRBV12-4 to TRBJ2-7; D is possibly TRBD1 (6 bases). This CDR3 is 15 amino acids long. Trimming cost V 3 bases and J 3 bases, with 15 bases left between them. The CDR3 here is CASSFAGTRNYEQYF. The CDR3 bases are TGTGCCAGCAGTTTTGCTGGGACAAGAAACTACGAGCAGTACTTC.